This record looks at one TCR beta chain sequence and its context. What it binds is not known. An end of the junction differs from the germline gene, which may be a read error. TCRdb analysed the reads with MiXCR anew, one entry per CDR3 protein. The profile covers some 700,000 distinct CDR3 sequences, with 35% appearing a single time and under 3.5% taken by the ten largest. This CDR3 contains 14 residues. Looked up from germline, CDR1 is ENHRY and CDR2 is SYGVKD. The data originate from a study of T cell repertoires in cytomegalovirus infection. Study context: Through public TCR beta signatures, both CMV infection and matching HLA type were indicated. Study results and limitations: Carriage of CMV together with the relevant HLA was identifiable through cumulative public TCR beta family frequency. The ex vivo response was dominated by HLA-C-restricted CMV-specific TCR beta clonotypes.

The TCR was taken from a human donor in good health (CMV status not recorded). Some clones in this sample may be carry-over from other donors' samples. The specimen was PBMCs. The chain recombines TRBV10-3 with TRBJ1-2; TRBD1 matches at 7 bases. In DNA, the CDR3 is TGTGCCATCAGTAAGTCACAGGGGAGCGATGGCTACACCTTC. Translating gives CAISKSQGSDGYTF.